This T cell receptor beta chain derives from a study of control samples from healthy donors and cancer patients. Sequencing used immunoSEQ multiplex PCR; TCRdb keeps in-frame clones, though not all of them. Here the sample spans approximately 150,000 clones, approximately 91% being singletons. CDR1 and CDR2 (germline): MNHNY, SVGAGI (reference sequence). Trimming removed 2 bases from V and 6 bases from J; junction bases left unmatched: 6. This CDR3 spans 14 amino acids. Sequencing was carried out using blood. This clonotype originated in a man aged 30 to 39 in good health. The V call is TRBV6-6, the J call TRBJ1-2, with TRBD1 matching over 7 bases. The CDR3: CASSYAGGSDGYTF. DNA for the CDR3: TGTGCCAGCAGTTACGCAGGGGGGAGCGATGGCTACACCTTC.